This TCR beta chain is drawn from a study of CD8 T cells in ankylosing spondylitis. Study-level results: Typical of ankylosing spondylitis blood, it appeared, was a TCR beta motif of fewer than ten highly homologous variants.

Remarks on this clonotype: No antigen is known for it.

J gave up 0 bases and V 5 bases, and 15 bases lay outside the gene matches. The CDR3 has 19 amino acids. TCRdb fed the 5' RACE reads into MiXCR, producing one record per CDR3 protein. Among approximately 500,000 distinct CDR3 sequences listed, over 9.5% were seen once. The sequence came from a male donor with ankylosing spondylitis. Material for sequencing was blood, either unsorted or a sorted T cell fraction (not recorded which). The chain recombines TRBV12-3 or TRBV12-4 with TRBJ1-4; 7 positions agree with TRBD1. The CDR3 DNA reads TGTGCCAGCAGTCAAGGGGTGAGGGGGCGGACAACAACTAATGAAAAACTGTTTTTT. Its translation: CASSQGVRGRTTTNEKLFF.